Below are 8 T cell receptor beta chains sequenced from a single sample in a study of T cells in localized non-small cell lung cancer. This table comes from immunoSEQ multiplex PCR, and its TCRdb copy is limited to in-frame clones, with some not included. The sample has under 55,000 clones, around three quarters seen once. The material was PBMCs, obtained before any cancer treatment. The source is a woman aged 40 to 75 with stage II lung adenocarcinoma.

This clone occurred a few times. This chain joins TRBV9 and TRBJ1-1, with D perhaps matching TRBD1 (5 bases). Germline V lookup: CDR1 SGDLS, CDR2 YYNGEE. The CDR3 runs 14 residues. Trimming left V 6 bases short and J 0 bases short, with 12 bases between. The DNA of the CDR3 is TGTGCCAGCAACGGGGAGGACATGAACACTGAAGCTTTCTTT. It translates to CASNGEDMNTEAFF.

The chain couples TRBV4-1 to TRBJ1-2; D ambiguous. CDR3 length: 17 amino acids. With 0 bases removed from V and 4 bases from J, the gap between germline ends came to 18 bases. From germline, CDR1 is MGHRA and CDR2 YSYEKL. In DNA form, the CDR3 reads TGCGCCAGCAGCCAAGAGGCCGAGGCTCCCCTCGGCTATGGCTACACCTTC. Translating gives CASSQEAEAPLGYGYTF.

The chain links TRBV5-5 to TRBJ1-5; D uncertain. There are 14 residues in the CDR3. V lost 4 bases and J 5 bases, leaving 13 bases between the germline ends. Germline V gene sequence: CDR1 SGHKS, CDR2 YYEKEE (reference sequence). CDR3 coding DNA: TGTGCCAGCAGCCGGATCGAGAGCGATCAGCCCCAGCATTTT. Encoded protein: CASSRIESDQPQHF.

The chain joins TRBV9 to TRBJ2-2; 9 positions agree with TRBD2. The CDR3 runs 16 residues. The V segment lost 0 bases and the J segment 4 bases; nucleotides outside the gene matches: 4. Per the germline V gene, CDR1 is SGDLS and CDR2 is YYNGEE. The CDR3 sequence is CASSVVSSGVTGELFF. The CDR3 coding sequence is TGTGCCAGCAGCGTAGTTTCTAGCGGGGTCACCGGGGAGCTGTTTTTT.

The rearrangement joins TRBV5-6 to TRBJ2-5; 7 bases map to TRBD1. The junction had 4 bases not matched to a gene; V was cut back by 0 bases and J by 2 bases. The CDR3 runs 15 residues. The germline gives CDR1 SGHDT, CDR2 YYEEEE. CDR3 sequence: CASSLAGTEQETQYF. The CDR3 DNA sequence: TGTGCCAGCAGCTTGGCCGGGACAGAACAAGAGACCCAGTACTTC.

The V call is TRBV7-9, the J call TRBJ1-1; weak D call: TRBD1 (6 bases). There are 15 residues in the CDR3. In germline, CDR1 is SEHNR, CDR2 FQNEAQ (reference sequence). V was pared by 7 bases and J by 9 bases, with 24 bases between. The CDR3, as DNA: TGTGCCAGCACCCTGGTCCCGGGACAACAAGAGAAAGCTTTCTTT. It yields the protein CASTLVPGQQEKAFF.

The chain uses TRBV7-2 and TRBJ2-7; possibly TRBD1 for D (6 bases). Germline V gene lookup returns CDR1 SGHTA and CDR2 FQGNSA. The CDR3 loop spans 19 amino acids. Between the trimmed V and J ends, which lost 5 bases and 2 bases, there was a span of 28 bases. CDR3 protein: CASSRGRGRGYNGPYEQYF. The CDR3, as DNA: TGTGCCAGCAGCCGCGGCCGGGGCAGGGGATACAATGGTCCCTACGAGCAGTACTTC.

In this sample, this clone turned up a few times. The chain couples TRBV28 to TRBJ1-2, with D uncertain. CDR3 length: 12 residues. Germline V gene data show CDR1 as MDHEN and CDR2 as SYDVKM. Trimming stripped 5 bases from V and 8 bases from J, with 12 bases between. CDR3 in amino acids: CASSALGEGYTF. The CDR3 coding sequence is TGTGCCAGCAGTGCCTTAGGTGAGGGCTACACCTTC.